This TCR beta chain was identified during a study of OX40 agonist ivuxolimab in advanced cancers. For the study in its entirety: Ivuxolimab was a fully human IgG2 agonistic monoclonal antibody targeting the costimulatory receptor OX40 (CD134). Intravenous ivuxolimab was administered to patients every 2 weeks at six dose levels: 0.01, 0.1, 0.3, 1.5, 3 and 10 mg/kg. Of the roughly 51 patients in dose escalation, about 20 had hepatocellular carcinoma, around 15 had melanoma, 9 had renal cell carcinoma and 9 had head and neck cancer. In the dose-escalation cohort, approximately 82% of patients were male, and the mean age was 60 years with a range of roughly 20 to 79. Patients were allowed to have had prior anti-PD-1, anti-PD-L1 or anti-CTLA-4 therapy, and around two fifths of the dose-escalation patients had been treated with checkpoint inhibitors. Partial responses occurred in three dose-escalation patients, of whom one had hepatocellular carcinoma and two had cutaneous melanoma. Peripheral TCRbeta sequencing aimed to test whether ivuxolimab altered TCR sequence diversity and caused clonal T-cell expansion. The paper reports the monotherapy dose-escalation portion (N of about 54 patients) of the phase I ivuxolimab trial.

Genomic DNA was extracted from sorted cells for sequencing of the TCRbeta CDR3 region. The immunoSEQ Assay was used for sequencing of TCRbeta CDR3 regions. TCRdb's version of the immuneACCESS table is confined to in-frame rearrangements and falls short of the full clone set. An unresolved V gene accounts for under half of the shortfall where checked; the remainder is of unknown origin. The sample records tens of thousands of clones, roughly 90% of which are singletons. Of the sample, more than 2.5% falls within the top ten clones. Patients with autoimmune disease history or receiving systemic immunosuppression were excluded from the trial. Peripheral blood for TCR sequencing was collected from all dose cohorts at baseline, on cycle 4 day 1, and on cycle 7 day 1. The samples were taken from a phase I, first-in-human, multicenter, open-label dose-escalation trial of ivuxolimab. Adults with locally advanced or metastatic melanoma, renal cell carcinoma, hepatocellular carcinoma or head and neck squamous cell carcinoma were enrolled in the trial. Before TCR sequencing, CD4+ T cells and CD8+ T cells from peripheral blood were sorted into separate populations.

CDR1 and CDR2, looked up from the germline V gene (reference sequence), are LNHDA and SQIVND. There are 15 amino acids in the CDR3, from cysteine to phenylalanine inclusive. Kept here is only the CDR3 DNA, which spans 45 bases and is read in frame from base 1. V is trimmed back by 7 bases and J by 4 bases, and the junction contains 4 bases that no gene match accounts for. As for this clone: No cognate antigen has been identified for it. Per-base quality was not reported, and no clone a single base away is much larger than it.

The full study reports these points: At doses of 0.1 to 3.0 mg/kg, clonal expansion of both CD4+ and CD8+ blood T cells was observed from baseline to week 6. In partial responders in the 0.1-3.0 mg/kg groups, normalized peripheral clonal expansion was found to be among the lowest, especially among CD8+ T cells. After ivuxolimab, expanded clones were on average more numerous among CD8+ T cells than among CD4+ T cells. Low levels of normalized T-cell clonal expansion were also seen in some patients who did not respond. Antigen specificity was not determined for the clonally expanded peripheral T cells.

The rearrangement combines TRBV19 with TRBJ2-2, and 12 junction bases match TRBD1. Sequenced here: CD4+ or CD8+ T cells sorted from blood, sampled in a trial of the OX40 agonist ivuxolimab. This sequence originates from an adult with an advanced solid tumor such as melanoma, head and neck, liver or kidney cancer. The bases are TGTGCCAGTACTCCGGGACAGGGGGCCACCGGGGAGCTGTTTTTT. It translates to CASTPGQGATGELFF.